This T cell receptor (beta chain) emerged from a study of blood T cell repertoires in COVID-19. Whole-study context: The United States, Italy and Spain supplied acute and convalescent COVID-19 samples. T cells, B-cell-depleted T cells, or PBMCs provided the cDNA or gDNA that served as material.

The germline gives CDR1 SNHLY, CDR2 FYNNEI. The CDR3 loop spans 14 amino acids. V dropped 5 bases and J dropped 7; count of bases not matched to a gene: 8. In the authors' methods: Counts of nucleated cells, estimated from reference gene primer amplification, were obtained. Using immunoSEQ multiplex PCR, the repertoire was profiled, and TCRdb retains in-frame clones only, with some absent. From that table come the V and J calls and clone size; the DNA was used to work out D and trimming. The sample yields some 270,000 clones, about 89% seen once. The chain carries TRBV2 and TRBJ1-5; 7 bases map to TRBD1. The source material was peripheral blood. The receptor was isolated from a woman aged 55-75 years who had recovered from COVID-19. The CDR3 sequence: CASSSRGLIQPQHF. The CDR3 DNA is TGTGCCAGCAGTTCGAGGGGGCTAATACAGCCCCAGCATTTT.